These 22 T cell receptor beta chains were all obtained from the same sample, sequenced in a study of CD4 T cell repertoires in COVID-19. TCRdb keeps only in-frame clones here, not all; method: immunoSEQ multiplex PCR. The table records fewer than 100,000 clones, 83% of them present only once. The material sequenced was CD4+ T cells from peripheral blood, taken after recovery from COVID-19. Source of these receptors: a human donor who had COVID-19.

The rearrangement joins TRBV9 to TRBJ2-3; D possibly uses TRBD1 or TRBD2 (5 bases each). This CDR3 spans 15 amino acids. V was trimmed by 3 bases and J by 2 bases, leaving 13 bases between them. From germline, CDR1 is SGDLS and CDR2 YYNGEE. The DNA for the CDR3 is TGTGCCAGCAGCGAGAGGGGCGGATACACAGATACGCAGTATTTT. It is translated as CASSERGGYTDTQYF.

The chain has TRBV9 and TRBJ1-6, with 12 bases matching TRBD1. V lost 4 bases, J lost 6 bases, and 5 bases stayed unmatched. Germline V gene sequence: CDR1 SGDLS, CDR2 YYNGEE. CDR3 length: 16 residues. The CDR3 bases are TGTGCCAGCAGCTCAGGGACAGGGGGCTTTAATTCACCCCTCCACTTT. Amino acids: CASSSGTGGFNSPLHF. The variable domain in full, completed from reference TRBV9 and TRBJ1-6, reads DSGVTQTPKHLITATGQRVTLRCSPRSGDLSVYWYQQSLDQGLQFLIQYYNGEERAKGNILERFSAQQFPDLHSELNLSSLELGDSALYFCASSSGTGGFNSPLHFGNGTRLTVT.

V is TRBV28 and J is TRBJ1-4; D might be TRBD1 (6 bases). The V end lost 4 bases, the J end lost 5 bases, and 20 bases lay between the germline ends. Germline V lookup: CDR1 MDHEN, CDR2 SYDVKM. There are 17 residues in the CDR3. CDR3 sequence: CASSSYSGGRENEKLFF. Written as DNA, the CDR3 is TGTGCCAGCAGTTCCTATTCTGGGGGCCGGGAGAATGAAAAACTGTTTTTT.

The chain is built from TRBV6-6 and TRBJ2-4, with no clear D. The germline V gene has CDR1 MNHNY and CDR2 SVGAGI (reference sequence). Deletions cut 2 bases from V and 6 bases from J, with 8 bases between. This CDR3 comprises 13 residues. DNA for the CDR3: TGTGCCAGCAGTTACCCAGACGGAAACATTCAGTACTTC. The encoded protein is CASSYPDGNIQYF.

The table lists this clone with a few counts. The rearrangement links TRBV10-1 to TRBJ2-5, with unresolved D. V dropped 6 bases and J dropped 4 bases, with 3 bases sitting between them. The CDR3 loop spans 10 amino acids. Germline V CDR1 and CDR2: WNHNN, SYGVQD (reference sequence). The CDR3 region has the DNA TGCGCCAGCAGGGGAGAGACCCAGTACTTC. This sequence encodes CASRGETQYF.

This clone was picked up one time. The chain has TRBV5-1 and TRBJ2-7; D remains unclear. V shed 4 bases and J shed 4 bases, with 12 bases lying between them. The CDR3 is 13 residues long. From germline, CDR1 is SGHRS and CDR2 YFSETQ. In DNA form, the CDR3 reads TGCGCCAGCAGCCCTGGGGTCGGTTACGAGCAGTACTTC. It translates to CASSPGVGYEQYF.

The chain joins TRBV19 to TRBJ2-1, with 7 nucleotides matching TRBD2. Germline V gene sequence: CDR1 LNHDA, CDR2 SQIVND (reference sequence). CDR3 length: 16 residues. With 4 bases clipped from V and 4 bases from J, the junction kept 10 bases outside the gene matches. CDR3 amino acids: CASSTQSGAPYNEQFF. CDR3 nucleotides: TGTGCCAGTAGTACCCAAAGCGGGGCCCCGTACAATGAGCAGTTCTTC.

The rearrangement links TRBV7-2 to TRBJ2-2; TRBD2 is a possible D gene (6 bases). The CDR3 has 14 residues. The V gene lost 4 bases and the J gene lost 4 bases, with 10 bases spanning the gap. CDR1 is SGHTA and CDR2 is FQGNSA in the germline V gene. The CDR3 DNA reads TGTGCCAGCAGCTCCCGACTAGTCACCGGGGAGCTGTTTTTT. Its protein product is CASSSRLVTGELFF. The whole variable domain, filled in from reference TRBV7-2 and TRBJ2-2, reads GAGVSQSPSNKVTEKGKDVELRCDPISGHTALYWYRQSLGQGLEFLIYFQGNSAPDKSGLPSDRFSAERTGGSVSTLTIQRTQQEDSAVYLCASSSRLVTGELFFGEGSRLTVL.

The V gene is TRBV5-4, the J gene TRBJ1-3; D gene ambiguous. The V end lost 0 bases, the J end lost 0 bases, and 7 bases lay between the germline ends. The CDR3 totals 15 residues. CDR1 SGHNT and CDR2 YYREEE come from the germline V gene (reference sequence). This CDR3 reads CASSLGPSSGNTIYF. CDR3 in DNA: TGTGCCAGCAGCTTGGGCCCAAGCTCTGGAAACACCATATATTTT.

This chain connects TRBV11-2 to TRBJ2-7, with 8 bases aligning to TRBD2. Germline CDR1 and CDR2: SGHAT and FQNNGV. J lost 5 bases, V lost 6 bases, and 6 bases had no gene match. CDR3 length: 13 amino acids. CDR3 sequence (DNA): TGTGCCAGCAGAACGAGCGGGAGCCACGAGCAGTACTTC. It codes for CASRTSGSHEQYF.

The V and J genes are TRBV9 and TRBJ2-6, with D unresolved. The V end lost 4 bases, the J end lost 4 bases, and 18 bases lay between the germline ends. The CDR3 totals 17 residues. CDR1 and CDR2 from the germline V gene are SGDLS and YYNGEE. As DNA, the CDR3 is TGTGCCAGCAGCCCCCGATTTGAACTGGAGGGGGCCAACGTCCTGACTTTC. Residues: CASSPRFELEGANVLTF.

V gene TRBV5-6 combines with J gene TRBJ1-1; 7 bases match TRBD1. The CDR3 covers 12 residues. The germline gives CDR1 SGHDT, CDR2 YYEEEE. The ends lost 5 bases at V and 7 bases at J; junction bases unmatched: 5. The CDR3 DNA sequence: TGTGCCAGCAGACGACAGGGTAATGAAGCTTTCTTT. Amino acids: CASRRQGNEAFF.

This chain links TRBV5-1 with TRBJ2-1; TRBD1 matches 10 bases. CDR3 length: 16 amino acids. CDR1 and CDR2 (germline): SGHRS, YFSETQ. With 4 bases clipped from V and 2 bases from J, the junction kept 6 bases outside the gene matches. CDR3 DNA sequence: TGCGCCAGCAGCAATACCGGGACAGGGGCCTACAATGAGCAGTTCTTC. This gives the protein CASSNTGTGAYNEQFF. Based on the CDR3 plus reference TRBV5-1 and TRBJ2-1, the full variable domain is KAGVTQTPRYLIKTRGQQVTLSCSPISGHRSVSWYQQTPGQGLQFLFEYFSETQRNKGNFPGRFSGRQFSNSRSEMNVSTLELGDSALYLCASSNTGTGAYNEQFFGPGTRLTVL.

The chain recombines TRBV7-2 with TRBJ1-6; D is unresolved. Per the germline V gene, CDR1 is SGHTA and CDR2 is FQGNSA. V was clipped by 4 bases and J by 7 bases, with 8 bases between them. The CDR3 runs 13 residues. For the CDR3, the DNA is TGTGCCAGCAGCTCCAATCCGAATTCACCCCTCCACTTT. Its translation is CASSSNPNSPLHF.

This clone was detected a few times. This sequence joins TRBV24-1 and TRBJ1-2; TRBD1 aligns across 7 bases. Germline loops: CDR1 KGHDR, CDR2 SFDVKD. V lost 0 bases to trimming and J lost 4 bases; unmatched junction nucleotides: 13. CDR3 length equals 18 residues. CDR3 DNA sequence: TGTGCCACCAGTGATTTGCGCGGTCAGGGGGGGGTAAGCTATGGCTACACCTTC. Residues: CATSDLRGQGGVSYGYTF.

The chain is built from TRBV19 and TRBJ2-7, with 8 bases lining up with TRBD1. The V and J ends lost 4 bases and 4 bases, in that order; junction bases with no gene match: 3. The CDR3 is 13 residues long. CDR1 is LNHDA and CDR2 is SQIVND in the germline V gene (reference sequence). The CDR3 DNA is TGTGCCAGTAGTACAGGGGGCTCATACGAGCAGTACTTC. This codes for CASSTGGSYEQYF.

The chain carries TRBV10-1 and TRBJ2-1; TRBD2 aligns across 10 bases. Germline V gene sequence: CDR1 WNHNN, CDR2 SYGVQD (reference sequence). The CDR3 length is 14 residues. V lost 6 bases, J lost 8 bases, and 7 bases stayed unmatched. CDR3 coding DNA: TGCGCCAGCAGAACTAGCGGGGACTTCGATGAGCAGTTCTTC. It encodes CASRTSGDFDEQFF.

The CDR3 spells CASSLAGQGVGEQFF. The CDR3 DNA reads TGTGCCAGCAGCTTAGCGGGACAGGGAGTTGGTGAGCAGTTCTTC. This chain joins TRBV7-2 and TRBJ2-1; 9 bases line up with TRBD1. The CDR3 has 15 amino acids. V lost 0 bases, J lost 9 bases, and 6 bases stayed unmatched. Germline V CDR1 and CDR2: SGHTA, FQGNSA.

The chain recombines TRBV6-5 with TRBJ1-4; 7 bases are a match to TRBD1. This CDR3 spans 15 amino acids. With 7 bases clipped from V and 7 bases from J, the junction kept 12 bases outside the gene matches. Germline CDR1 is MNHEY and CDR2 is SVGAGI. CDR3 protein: CASIRAPGGVEKLFF. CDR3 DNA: TGTGCCAGCATACGAGCCCCAGGGGGAGTTGAAAAACTGTTTTTT.

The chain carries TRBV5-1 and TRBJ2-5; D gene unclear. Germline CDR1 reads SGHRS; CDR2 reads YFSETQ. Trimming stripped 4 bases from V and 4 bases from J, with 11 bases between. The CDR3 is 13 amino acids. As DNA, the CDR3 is TGCGCCAGCAGCGTTCAGGCTGGAGAGACCCAGTACTTC. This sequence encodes CASSVQAGETQYF. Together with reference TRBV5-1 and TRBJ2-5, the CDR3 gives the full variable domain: KAGVTQTPRYLIKTRGQQVTLSCSPISGHRSVSWYQQTPGQGLQFLFEYFSETQRNKGNFPGRFSGRQFSNSRSEMNVSTLELGDSALYLCASSVQAGETQYFGPGTRLLVL.

CDR3: CATRAAVAVTEAFF. The CDR3 DNA sequence: TGTGCCACCCGGGCGGCAGTCGCTGTCACTGAAGCTTTCTTT. The genes are TRBV19 and TRBJ1-1; no firm D call. Trimming pared 10 bases from V and 4 bases from J, leaving 19 bases between. CDR3 length equals 14 residues. In germline, CDR1 is LNHDA, CDR2 SQIVND (reference sequence).

As DNA, the CDR3 is TGTGCCAGCAGTGAAATGACGGGGGGGCCTTATGGCTACACCTTC. This encodes CASSEMTGGPYGYTF. The chain employs TRBV2 and TRBJ1-2; D possibly corresponds to TRBD1 (6 bases). The CDR3 length is 15 residues. Germline V gene lookup returns CDR1 SNHLY and CDR2 FYNNEI. The V and J ends lost 2 bases and 5 bases respectively, with 15 bases between them.